This T cell receptor beta chain was sequenced during a study of cytomegalovirus exposure and HLA in healthy donors. Study context: Per a later analysis, the roughly 690 first-cohort and some 110 validation repertoires shared one platform.

Libraries were prepared by immunoSEQ multiplex PCR; TCRdb keeps only in-frame clonotypes and omits some of them. The table includes about 98,000 clones, around 88% detected once. Study outcomes and limitations: Researchers reported that three CMV-associated chains were confirmed in vitro as CMV antigen-specific. The authors listed approximately 160 TCR beta chains as cytomegalovirus-associated. Subsequent analysis found a tendency for first-cohort TCR clusters to co-occur within the 120 or so validation repertoires.

In the case of this clone: Its antigen is not known.

What was sequenced was PBMCs. The receptor was isolated from a young woman in good health and CMV-seronegative.

The CDR3: CASSSLAGGRYEQYF. The DNA for the CDR3 is TGTGCCAGCAGTTCTTTAGCGGGAGGGAGATACGAGCAGTACTTC. The rearrangement joins TRBV28 to TRBJ2-7, with 11 bases aligning to TRBD2. The trim removed 4 bases at V and 4 bases at J, leaving 6 bases unmatched. CDR1 is MDHEN, CDR2 SYDVKM, per germline. The CDR3 runs 15 residues.